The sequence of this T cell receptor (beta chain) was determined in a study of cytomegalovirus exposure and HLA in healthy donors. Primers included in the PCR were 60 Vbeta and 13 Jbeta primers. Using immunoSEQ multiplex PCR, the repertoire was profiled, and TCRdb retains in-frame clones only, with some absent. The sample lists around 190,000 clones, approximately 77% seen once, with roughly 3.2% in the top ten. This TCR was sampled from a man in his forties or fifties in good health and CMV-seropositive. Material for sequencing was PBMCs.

In nucleotides, the CDR3 is TGTGCCAGCAGCCCGACAGGGGGCAGAGAGACCCAGTACTTC. It encodes CASSPTGGRETQYF. V usage is TRBV7-9 and J usage is TRBJ2-5, with 10 bases that match TRBD1. The CDR3 spans 14 residues. Losses at the gene ends were 5 bases for V and 4 bases for J; bases not matched to a gene: 4. Germline-derived CDR1 and CDR2 are SEHNR and FQNEAQ (reference sequence).